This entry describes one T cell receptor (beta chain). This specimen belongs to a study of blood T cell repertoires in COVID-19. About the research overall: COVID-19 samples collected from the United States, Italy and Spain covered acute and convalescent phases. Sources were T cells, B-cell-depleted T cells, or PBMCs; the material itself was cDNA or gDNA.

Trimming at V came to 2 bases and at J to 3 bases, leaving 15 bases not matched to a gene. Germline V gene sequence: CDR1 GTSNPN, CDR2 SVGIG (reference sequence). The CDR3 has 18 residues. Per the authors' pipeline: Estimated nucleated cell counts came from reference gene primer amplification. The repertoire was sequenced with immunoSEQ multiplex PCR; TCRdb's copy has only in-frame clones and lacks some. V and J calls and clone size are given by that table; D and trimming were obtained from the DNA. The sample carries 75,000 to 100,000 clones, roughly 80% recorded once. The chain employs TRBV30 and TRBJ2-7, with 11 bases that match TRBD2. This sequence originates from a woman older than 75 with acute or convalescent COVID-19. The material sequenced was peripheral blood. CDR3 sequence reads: CAWSLSRLAGGFIYEQYF. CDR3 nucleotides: TGTGCCTGGAGTTTAAGTCGGCTAGCGGGGGGTTTTATCTACGAGCAGTACTTC. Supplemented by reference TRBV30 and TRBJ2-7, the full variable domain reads SQTIHQWPATLVQPVGSPLSLECTVEGTSNPNLYWYRQAAGRGLQLLFYSVGIGQISSEVPQNLSASRPQDRQFILSSKKLLLSDSGFYLCAWSLSRLAGGFIYEQYFGPGTRLTVT.